This TCR beta chain was captured by sequencing in a study of blood T cell repertoires in COVID-19. Sequenced by immunoSEQ multiplex PCR; TCRdb stores in-frame clones only, minus some. The sample consists of around 140,000 clones, about 89% of them appearing once. After removal of 4 bases from V and 5 bases from J, the junction contained 20 bases not matched to a gene. The CDR3 is 18 residues long. Germline V CDR1 and CDR2: MGHDK, SYGVNS. This TCR came from a man over 45 with active or convalescent COVID-19. V gene TRBV25-1 combines with J gene TRBJ2-7; TRBD1 aligns across 7 bases. Sample: peripheral blood. The chain's CDR3 is CASSGKTAGGRLGDEQYF. As DNA, the CDR3 is TGTGCCAGCAGTGGAAAGACCGCAGGGGGAAGACTTGGGGACGAGCAGTACTTC.